This T cell receptor (beta chain) comes out of a study of beta chain features in type 1 diabetes. CDR1 is GTSNPN and CDR2 is SVGIG in the germline V gene (reference sequence). This CDR3 has 15 amino acids. V was clipped by 6 bases and J by 8 bases; unmatched bases: 13. Sorting of CD4+ naive, central memory, regulatory and stem cell-like memory cells was performed via CD45RO/CCR7/CD25/CD127/CD95/CD27. In regard to this clone: The antigen is undetermined.

Expressed TCRB transcripts were sequenced after all isolated RNA was converted to cDNA. Sequencing used immunoSEQ multiplex PCR; TCRdb keeps in-frame clones, though not all of them. The sample shows about 260,000 clones, roughly two thirds of them seen only once. Study results and limitations: The VDJ junctions of type 1 diabetes patients carried fewer insertions and more deletions. A closer apparent resemblance between naive, central memory and Treg TCRB repertoires was seen in patients than in healthy donors.

The sample comprised naive CD4+ T cells from blood. V usage is TRBV30 and J usage is TRBJ1-2, with 12 bases lining up with TRBD1. This sequence originates from a man aged 25 to 40 in good health. CDR3 sequence: CACGPPGQGASGYTF. The CDR3 DNA reads as TGTGCCTGTGGCCCCCCGGGACAGGGGGCGTCCGGCTACACCTTC.